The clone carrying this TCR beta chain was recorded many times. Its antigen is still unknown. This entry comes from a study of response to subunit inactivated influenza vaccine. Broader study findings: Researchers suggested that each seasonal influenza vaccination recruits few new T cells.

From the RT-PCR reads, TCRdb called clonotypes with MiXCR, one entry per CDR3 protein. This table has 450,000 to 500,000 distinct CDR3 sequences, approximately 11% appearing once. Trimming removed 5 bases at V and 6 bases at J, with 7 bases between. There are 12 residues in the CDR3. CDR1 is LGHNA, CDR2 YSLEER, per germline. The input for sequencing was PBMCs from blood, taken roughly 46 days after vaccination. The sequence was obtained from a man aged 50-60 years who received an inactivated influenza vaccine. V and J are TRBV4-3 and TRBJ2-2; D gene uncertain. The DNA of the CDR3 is TGCGCCAGCAGCTACGGCCCCGGGGAGCTGTTTTTT. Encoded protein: CASSYGPGELFF.